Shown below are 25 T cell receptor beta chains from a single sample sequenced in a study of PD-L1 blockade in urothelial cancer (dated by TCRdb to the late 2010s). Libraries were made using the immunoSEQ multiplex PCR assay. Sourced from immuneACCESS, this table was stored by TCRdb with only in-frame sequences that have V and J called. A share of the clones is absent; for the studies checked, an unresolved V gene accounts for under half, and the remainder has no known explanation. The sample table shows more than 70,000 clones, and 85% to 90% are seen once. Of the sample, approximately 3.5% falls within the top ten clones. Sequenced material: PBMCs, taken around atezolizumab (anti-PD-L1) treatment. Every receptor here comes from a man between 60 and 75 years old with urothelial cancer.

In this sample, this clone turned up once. The CDR3 nucleotides are TGTGCCAGCAGTTACGTGGACAATCCAACTGAAGCTTTCTTT. Translation gives CASSYVDNPTEAFF. The V gene is TRBV6-5, the J gene TRBJ1-1; a weak D match, TRBD1 (5 bases). The CDR3 is made up of 14 amino acids. Germline assignment: CDR1 MNHEY and CDR2 SVGAGI. Trimming took off 2 bases at V and 5 bases at J, with 12 bases between the two ends.

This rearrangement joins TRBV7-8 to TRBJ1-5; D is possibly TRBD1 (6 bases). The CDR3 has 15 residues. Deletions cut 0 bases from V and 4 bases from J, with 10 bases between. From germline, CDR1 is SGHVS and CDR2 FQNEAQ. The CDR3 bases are TGTGCCAGCAGCTTAGCGCGGCAGGGGAATCAGCCCCAGCATTTT. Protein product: CASSLARQGNQPQHF.

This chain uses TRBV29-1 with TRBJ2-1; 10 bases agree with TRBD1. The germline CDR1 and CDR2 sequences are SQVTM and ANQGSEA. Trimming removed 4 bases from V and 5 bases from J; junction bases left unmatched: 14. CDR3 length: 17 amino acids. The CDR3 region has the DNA TGCAGCGTTGTCCCCCTGTCCGGGACAGGGGTGGACAATGAGCAGTTCTTC. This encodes CSVVPLSGTGVDNEQFF.

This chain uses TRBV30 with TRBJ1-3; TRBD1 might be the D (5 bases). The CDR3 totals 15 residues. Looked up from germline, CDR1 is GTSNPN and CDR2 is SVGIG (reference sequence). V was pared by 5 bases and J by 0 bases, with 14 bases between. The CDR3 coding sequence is TGTGCCTGGGTCGGGGGGACTGACTCTGGAAACACCATATATTTT. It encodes CAWVGGTDSGNTIYF.

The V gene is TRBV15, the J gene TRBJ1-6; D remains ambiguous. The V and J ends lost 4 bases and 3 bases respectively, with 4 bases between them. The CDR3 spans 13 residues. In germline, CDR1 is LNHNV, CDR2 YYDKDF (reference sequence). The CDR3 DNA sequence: TGTGCCACCAGCACCTACTATAATTCACCCCTCCACTTT. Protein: CATSTYYNSPLHF.

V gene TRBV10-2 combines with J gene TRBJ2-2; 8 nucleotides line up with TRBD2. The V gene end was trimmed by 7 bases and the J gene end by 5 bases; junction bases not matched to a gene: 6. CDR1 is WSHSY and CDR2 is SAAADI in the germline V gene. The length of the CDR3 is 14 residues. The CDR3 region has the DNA TGCGCCAGCAATTACGGGGGGGCAACCGGGGAGCTGTTTTTT. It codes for CASNYGGATGELFF.

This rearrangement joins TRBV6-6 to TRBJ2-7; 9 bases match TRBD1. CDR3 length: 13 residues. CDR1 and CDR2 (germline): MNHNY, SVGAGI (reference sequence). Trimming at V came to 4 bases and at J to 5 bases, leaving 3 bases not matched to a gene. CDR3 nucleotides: TGTGCCAGCAGTTCCAGGACAGGGGACGAGCAGTACTTC. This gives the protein CASSSRTGDEQYF.

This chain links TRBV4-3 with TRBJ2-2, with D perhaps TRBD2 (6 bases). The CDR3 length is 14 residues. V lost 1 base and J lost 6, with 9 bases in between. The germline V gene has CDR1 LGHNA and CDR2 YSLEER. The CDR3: CASSQAGGAGELFF. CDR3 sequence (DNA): TGCGCCAGCAGCCAAGCTGGAGGGGCCGGGGAGCTGTTTTTT.

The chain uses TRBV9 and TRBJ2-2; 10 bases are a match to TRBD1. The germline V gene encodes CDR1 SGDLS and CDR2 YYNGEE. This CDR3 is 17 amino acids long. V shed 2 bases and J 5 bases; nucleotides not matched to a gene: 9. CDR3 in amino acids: CASSVTSGTGVTGELFF. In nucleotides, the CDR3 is TGTGCCAGCAGCGTGACGTCCGGGACAGGGGTTACCGGGGAGCTGTTTTTT.

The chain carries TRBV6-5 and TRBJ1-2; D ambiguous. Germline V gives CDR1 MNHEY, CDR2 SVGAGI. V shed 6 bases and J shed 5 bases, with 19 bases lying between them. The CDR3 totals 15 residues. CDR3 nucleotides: TGTGCCAGCAGCGGGGTGGGAGAGGAGACATATGGCTACACCTTC. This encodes CASSGVGEETYGYTF.

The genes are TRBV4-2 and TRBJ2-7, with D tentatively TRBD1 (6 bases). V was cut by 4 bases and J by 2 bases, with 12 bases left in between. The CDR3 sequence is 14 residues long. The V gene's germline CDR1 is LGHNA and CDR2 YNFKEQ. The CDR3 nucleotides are TGTGCCAGCAGCCTGCGGCAGGGGCCCTACGAGCAGTACTTC. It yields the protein CASSLRQGPYEQYF.

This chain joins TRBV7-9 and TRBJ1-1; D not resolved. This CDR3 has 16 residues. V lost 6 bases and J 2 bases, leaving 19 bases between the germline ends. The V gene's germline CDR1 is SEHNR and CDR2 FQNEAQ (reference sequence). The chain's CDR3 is CASSLGGGRVNTEAFF. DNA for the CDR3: TGTGCCAGCAGTCTCGGCGGAGGTAGAGTAAACACTGAAGCTTTCTTT.

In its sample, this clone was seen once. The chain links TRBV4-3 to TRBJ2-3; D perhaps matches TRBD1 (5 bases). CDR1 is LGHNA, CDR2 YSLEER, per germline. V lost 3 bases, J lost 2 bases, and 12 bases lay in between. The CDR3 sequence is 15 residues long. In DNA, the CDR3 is TGCGCCAGCAGCCAGGGGCTACCTTACACAGATACGCAGTATTTT. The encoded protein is CASSQGLPYTDTQYF.

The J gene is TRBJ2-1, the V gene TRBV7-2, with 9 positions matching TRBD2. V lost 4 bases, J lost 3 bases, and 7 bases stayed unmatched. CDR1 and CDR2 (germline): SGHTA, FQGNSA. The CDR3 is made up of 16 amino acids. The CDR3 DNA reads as TGTGCCAGCAGCTCCCAGCCAGCGGGGGGCTACAATGAGCAGTTCTTC. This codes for CASSSQPAGGYNEQFF. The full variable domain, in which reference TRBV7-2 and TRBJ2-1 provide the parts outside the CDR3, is GAGVSQSPSNKVTEKGKDVELRCDPISGHTALYWYRQSLGQGLEFLIYFQGNSAPDKSGLPSDRFSAERTGGSVSTLTIQRTQQEDSAVYLCASSSQPAGGYNEQFFGPGTRLTVL.

DNA of the CDR3: TGTGCCAGCAGTGACTCCCGAGTCAGCAGCGGGGATGAGCAGTTCTTC. Encoded protein: CASSDSRVSSGDEQFF. This chain joins TRBV25-1 and TRBJ2-1; 7 nucleotides match TRBD2. The CDR3 consists of 16 residues. Losses at the gene ends were 3 bases for V and 8 bases for J; bases not matched to a gene: 13. Germline-derived CDR1 and CDR2 are MGHDK and SYGVNS.

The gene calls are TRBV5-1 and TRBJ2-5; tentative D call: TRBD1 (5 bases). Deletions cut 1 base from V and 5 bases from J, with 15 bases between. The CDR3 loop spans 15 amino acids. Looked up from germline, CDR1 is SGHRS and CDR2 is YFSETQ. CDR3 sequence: CASSLSPQGGETQYF. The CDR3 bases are TGCGCCAGCAGCTTGTCCCCCCAGGGTGGTGAGACCCAGTACTTC.

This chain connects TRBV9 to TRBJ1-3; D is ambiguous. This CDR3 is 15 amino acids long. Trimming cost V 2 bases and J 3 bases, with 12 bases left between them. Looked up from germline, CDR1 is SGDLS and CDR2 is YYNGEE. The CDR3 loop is CASSVGGAGGNTIYF. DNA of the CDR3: TGTGCCAGCAGCGTTGGAGGCGCGGGTGGAAACACCATATATTTT.

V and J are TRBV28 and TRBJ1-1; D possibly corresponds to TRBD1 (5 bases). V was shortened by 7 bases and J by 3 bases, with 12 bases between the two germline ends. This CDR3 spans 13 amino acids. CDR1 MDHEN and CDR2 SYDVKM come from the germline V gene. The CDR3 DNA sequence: TGTGCCAGCAATTACGTAGGGGACACTGAAGCTTTCTTT. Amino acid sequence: CASNYVGDTEAFF.

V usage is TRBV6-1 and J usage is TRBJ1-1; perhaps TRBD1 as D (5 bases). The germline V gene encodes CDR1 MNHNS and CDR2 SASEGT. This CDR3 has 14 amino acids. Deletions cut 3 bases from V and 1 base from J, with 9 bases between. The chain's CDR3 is CASSELGENTEAFF. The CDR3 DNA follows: TGTGCCAGCAGTGAGTTAGGGGAGAACACTGAAGCTTTCTTT.

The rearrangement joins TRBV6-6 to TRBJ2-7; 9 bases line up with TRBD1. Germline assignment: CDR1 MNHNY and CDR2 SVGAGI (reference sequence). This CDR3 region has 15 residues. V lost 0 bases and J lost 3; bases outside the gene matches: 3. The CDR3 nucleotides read TGTGCCAGCAGTTACTCGGACAGGGGAAGCTACGAGCAGTACTTC. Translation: CASSYSDRGSYEQYF.

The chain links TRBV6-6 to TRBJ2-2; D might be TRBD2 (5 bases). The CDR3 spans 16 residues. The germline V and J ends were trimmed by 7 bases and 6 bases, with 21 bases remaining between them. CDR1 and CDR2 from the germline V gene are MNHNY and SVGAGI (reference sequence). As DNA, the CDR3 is TGTGCCAGCACTCGAGCCGGACCCGGAGGAGCCGGGGAGCTGTTTTTT. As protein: CASTRAGPGGAGELFF.

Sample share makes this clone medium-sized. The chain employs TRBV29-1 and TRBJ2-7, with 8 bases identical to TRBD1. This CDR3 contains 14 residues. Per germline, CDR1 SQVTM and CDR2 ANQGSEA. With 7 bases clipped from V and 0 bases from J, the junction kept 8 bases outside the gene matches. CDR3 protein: CSAWTGRPSYEQYF. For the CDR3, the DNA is TGCAGCGCATGGACAGGGCGCCCCTCCTACGAGCAGTACTTC.

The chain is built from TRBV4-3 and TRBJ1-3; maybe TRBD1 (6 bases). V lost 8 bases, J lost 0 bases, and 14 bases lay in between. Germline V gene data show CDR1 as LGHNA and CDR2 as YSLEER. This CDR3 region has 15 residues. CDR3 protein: CASGGGGRSGNTIYF. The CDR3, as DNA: TGCGCCAGCGGGGGAGGGGGACGCTCTGGAAACACCATATATTTT.

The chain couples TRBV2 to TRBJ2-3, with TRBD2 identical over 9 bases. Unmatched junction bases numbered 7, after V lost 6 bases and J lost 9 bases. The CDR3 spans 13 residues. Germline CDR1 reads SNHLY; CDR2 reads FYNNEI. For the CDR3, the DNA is TGTGCCAGCAGAGGGCGGGGGGGCCGCACGCAGTATTTT. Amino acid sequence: CASRGRGGRTQYF.

CDR3 sequence (DNA): TGTGCCAGCAGCTTGGGAGGGACAGGGGTTTTAGATGGCTACACCTTC. Translation gives CASSLGGTGVLDGYTF. V and J are TRBV5-4 and TRBJ1-2; 10 bases are a match to TRBD1. The CDR3 has 16 amino acids. Germline CDR1 is SGHNT and CDR2 is YYREEE (reference sequence). The J segment lost 6 bases and the V segment lost 0 bases, leaving 8 bases of the junction unmatched. Full variable domain (rest looked up from reference TRBV5-4 and TRBJ1-2): ETGVTQSPTHLIKTRGQQVTLRCSSQSGHNTVSWYQQALGQGPQFIFQYYREEENGRGNFPPRFSGLQFPNYSSELNVNALELDDSALYLCASSLGGTGVLDGYTFGSGTRLTVV.